Following are 11 T cell receptor beta chains from one sample sequenced in a study of TIL therapy for anti-PD-1-resistant metastatic lung cancer. Sample time point: pre-treatment sample, taken before nivolumab and TIL therapy. Pleural nodules or supraclavicular lymph nodes made up most of the excised metastases sampled. The immunoSEQ assay was v3. The method was immunoSEQ multiplex PCR; TCRdb's version includes in-frame clones alone and lacks a portion of them. The table shows 95,000 or so clones, with about three fifths occurring only once. The sample in question was tumor tissue, obtained at baseline. Source of these receptors: a person aged 25 to 80 with non-small cell lung cancer.

This clone has more than one count but fewer than ten. The V and J genes are TRBV27 and TRBJ1-5; the D is unclear. This CDR3 is 14 amino acids long. Germline V gene data show CDR1 as MNHEY and CDR2 as SMNVEV (reference sequence). Trimming cost V 6 bases and J 4 bases, with 13 bases left between them. CDR3 loop: CASSPTRVNQPQHF. In DNA form, the CDR3 reads TGTGCCAGCAGCCCAACCCGGGTTAATCAGCCCCAGCATTTT.

This chain uses TRBV5-8 with TRBJ2-1; the match to TRBD2 covers 11 bases. This CDR3 comprises 15 residues. J gave up 4 bases and V 4 bases, and 4 bases lay outside the gene matches. Germline lookup yields CDR1 SGHTS and CDR2 YDEGEE. In DNA, the CDR3 is TGTGCCAGCAGCGCGGGACTAGCGGTTTACAATGAGCAGTTCTTC. As protein: CASSAGLAVYNEQFF.

This clone showed up just a few times. The J gene is TRBJ1-5, the V gene TRBV4-1; no firm D call. V lost 4 bases and J lost 5, with 18 bases in between. CDR1 and CDR2 from the germline V gene are MGHRA and YSYEKL. The CDR3 contains 16 residues. CDR3 protein: CASSPLYGRGDQPQHF. CDR3 sequence (DNA): TGCGCCAGCAGCCCGCTTTACGGACGGGGTGATCAGCCCCAGCATTTT.

The chain joins TRBV12-3 or TRBV12-4 to TRBJ1-1, with a tentative D call TRBD1 (6 bases). V lost 6 bases and J 5 bases, leaving 13 bases between the germline ends. The CDR3 covers 13 residues. CDR3 loop: CASRPTGLTEAFF. The CDR3 region has the DNA TGTGCCAGCAGACCCACAGGGTTGACTGAAGCTTTCTTT.

The CDR3 reads CASSLGVANEKLFF. Here the CDR3 DNA reads TGTGCCAGCAGCTTGGGGGTGGCTAATGAAAAACTGTTTTTT. The rearrangement links TRBV7-6 to TRBJ1-4; possible D gene TRBD1, 5 bases. V was trimmed by 3 bases and J by 3 bases, leaving 8 bases between them. CDR1 is SGHVS and CDR2 is FNYEAQ in the germline V gene. CDR3 length: 14 amino acids.

The V call is TRBV4-2, the J call TRBJ1-2; possibly TRBD1 for D (5 bases). Germline V gene lookup returns CDR1 LGHNA and CDR2 YNFKEQ. This CDR3 has 15 residues. The ends were cut back, 4 bases at V and 2 bases at J, with 14 bases in the middle. The CDR3, as DNA: TGTGCCAGCAGCCTCGGGACGGGTAAGAACTATGGCTACACCTTC. As protein: CASSLGTGKNYGYTF.

This clone was counted once. This chain connects TRBV7-3 to TRBJ2-1, with TRBD1 matching over 11 bases. The trim removed 1 base at V and 5 bases at J, leaving 10 bases unmatched. CDR1 and CDR2 (germline): SGHTA, FQGTGA. This CDR3 contains 18 residues. The CDR3 sequence: CASSLIGDRGFLDNEQFF. Here the CDR3 DNA reads TGTGCCAGCAGCTTAATTGGGGACAGGGGGTTCTTGGACAATGAGCAGTTCTTC.

This chain joins TRBV30 and TRBJ1-6; TRBD1 is a possible D gene (5 bases). V was pared by 1 base and J by 6 bases, with 7 bases between. The length of the CDR3 is 13 residues. Germline lookup yields CDR1 GTSNPN and CDR2 SVGIG (reference sequence). CDR3 sequence: CAWSGGSNSPLHF. The CDR3, as DNA: TGTGCCTGGAGTGGGGGCTCTAATTCACCCCTCCACTTT. Based on the CDR3 plus reference TRBV30 and TRBJ1-6, the full variable domain is SQTIHQWPATLVQPVGSPLSLECTVEGTSNPNLYWYRQAAGRGLQLLFYSVGIGQISSEVPQNLSASRPQDRQFILSSKKLLLSDSGFYLCAWSGGSNSPLHFGNGTRLTVT.

The gene calls are TRBV9 and TRBJ2-2; 8 bases fit TRBD2. CDR1 and CDR2 (germline): SGDLS, YYNGEE. CDR3 size: 20 residues. Trimming cost V 4 bases and J 1 base; bases outside gene matches: 18. CDR3 region: CASSSPEAGAPTWNTGELFF. The DNA of the CDR3 is TGTGCCAGCAGCTCCCCAGAAGCGGGGGCCCCGACATGGAACACCGGGGAGCTGTTTTTT.

The CDR3 nucleotides read TGTGCCAGCAGTTATAGACCGGGACTAGCGGGAGGCTACGAGCAGTACTTC. Its protein product is CASSYRPGLAGGYEQYF. V usage is TRBV6-2 or TRBV6-3 and J usage is TRBJ2-7, with 15 bases matching TRBD2. CDR3 size: 17 residues. The V gene end was trimmed by 3 bases and the J gene end by 3 bases; junction bases not matched to a gene: 6. Germline CDR1 MNHEY, CDR2 SVGEGT.

The chain uses TRBV27 and TRBJ2-1, with 10 positions matching TRBD2. The V gene end was trimmed by 5 bases and the J gene end by 2 bases; junction bases not matched to a gene: 3. Germline V gene data show CDR1 as MNHEY and CDR2 as SMNVEV (reference sequence). The CDR3 is 15 amino acids. CDR3 residues: CASSTTSGAYNEQFF. CDR3 nucleotide sequence: TGTGCCAGCAGTACAACTAGCGGGGCCTACAATGAGCAGTTCTTC.